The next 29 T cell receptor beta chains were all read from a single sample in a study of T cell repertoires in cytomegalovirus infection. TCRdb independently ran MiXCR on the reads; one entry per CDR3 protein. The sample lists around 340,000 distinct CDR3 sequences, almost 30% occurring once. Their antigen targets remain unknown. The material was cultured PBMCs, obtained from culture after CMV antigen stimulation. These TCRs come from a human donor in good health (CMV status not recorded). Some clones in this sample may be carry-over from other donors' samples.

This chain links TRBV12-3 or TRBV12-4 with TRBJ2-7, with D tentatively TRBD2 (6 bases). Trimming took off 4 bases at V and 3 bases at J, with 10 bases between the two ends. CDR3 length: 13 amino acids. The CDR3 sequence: CASSSGLYYEQYF. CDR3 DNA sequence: TGTGCCAGCAGTTCGGGACTTTACTACGAGCAGTACTTC.

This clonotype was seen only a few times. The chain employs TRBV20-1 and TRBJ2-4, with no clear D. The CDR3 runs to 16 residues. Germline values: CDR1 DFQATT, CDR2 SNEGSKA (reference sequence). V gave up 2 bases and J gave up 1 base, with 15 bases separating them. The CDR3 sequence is CSARSPPFAAKNIQYF. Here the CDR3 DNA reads TGCAGTGCTAGATCCCCCCCGTTCGCTGCCAAAAACATTCAGTACTTC.

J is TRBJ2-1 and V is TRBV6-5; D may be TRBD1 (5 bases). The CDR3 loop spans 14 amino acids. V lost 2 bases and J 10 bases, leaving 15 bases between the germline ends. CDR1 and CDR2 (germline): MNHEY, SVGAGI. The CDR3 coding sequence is TGTGCCAGCAGTTACCTCAAACAGGCTACAGAGCAGTTCTTC. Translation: CASSYLKQATEQFF.

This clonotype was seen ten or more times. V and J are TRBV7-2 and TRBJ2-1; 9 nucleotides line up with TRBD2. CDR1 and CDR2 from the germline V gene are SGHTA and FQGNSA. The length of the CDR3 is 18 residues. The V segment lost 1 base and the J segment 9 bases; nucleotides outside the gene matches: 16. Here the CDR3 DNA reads TGTGCCAGCAGCTTAGTCTTCCGGGCGGGAGGGCCTAAGGTTGAGCAGTTCTTC. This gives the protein CASSLVFRAGGPKVEQFF.

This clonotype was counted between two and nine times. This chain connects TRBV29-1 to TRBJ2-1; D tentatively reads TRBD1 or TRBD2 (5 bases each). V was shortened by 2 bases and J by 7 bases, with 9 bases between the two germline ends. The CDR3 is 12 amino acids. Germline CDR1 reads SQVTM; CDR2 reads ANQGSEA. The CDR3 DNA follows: TGCAGCGTTGAAAAGGGGACGAATGAGCAGTTCTTC. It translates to CSVEKGTNEQFF.

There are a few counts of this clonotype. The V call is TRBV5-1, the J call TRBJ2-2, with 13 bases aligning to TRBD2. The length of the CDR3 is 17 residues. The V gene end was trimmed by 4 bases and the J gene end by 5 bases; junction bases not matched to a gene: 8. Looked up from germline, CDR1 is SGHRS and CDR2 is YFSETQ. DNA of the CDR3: TGCGCCAGCAGCGCAACTAGCGGGAGGGCCGGTACCGGGGAGCTGTTTTTT. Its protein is CASSATSGRAGTGELFF.

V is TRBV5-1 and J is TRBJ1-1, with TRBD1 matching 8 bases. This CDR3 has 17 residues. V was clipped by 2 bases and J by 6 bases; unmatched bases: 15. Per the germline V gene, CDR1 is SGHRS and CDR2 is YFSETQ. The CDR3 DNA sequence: TGCGCCAGCAGCTTACAGGGGGACTCTCCTGGCGAGCCTGAAGCTTTCTTT. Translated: CASSLQGDSPGEPEAFF.

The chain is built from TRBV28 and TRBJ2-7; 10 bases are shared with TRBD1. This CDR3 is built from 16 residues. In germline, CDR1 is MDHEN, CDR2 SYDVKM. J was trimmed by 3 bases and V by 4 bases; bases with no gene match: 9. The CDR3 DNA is TGTGCCAGCAGTTGGGAATATCGGACAGGGGGCTACGAGCAGTACTTC. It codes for CASSWEYRTGGYEQYF.

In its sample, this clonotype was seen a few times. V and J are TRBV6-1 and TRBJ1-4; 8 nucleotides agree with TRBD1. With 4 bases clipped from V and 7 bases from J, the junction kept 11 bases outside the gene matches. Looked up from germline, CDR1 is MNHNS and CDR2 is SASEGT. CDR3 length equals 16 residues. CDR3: CASSVSRDRRGEKLFF. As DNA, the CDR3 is TGTGCCAGCAGTGTGTCCCGGGACAGGAGGGGTGAAAAACTGTTTTTT.

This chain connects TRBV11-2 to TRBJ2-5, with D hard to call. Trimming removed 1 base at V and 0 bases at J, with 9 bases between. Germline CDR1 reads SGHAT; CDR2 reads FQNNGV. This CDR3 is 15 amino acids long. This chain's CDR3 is CASSLGALNQETQYF. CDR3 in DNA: TGTGCCAGCAGCTTAGGGGCGTTAAACCAAGAGACCCAGTACTTC.

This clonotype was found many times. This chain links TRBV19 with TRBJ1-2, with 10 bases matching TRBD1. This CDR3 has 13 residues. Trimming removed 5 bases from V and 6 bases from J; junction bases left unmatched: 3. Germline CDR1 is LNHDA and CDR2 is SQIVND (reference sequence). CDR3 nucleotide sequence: TGTGCCAGTAGTTCGACAGGGGGCGATGGCTACACCTTC. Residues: CASSSTGGDGYTF.

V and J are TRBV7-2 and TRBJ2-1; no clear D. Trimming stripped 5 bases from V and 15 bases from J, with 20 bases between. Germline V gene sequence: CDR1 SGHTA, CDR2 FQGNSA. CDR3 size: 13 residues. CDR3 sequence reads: CASSHPELSPRFF. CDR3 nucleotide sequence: TGTGCCAGCAGCCACCCTGAGCTGTCCCCGAGGTTCTTC. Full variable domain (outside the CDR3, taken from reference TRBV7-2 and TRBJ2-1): GAGVSQSPSNKVTEKGKDVELRCDPISGHTALYWYRQSLGQGLEFLIYFQGNSAPDKSGLPSDRFSAERTGGSVSTLTIQRTQQEDSAVYLCASSHPELSPRFFGPGTRLTVL.

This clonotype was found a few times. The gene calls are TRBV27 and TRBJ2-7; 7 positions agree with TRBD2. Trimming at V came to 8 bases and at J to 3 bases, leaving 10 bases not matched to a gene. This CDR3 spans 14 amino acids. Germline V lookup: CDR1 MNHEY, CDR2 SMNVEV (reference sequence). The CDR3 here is CASGLAEGHYEQYF. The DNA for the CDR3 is TGTGCCAGCGGGCTAGCGGAGGGCCACTACGAGCAGTACTTC.

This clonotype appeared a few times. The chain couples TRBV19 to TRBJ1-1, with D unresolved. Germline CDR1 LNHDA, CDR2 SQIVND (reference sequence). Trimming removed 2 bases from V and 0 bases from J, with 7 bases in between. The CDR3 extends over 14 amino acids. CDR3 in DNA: TGTGCCAGTAGTATAAGGACCCTGAACACTGAAGCTTTCTTT. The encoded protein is CASSIRTLNTEAFF.

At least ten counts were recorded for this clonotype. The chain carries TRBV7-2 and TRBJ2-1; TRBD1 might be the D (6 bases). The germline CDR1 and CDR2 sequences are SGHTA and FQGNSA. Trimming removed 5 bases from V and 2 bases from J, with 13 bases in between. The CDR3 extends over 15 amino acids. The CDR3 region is CASSPQGHAYNEQFF. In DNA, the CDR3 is TGTGCCAGCAGCCCACAGGGCCATGCCTACAATGAGCAGTTCTTC.

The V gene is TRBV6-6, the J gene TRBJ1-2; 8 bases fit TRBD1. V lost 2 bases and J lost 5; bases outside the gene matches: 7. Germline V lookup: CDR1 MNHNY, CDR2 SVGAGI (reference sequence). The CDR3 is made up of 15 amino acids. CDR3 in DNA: TGTGCCAGCAGTTACCCCGACAGGGGATCTTATGGCTACACCTTC. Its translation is CASSYPDRGSYGYTF.

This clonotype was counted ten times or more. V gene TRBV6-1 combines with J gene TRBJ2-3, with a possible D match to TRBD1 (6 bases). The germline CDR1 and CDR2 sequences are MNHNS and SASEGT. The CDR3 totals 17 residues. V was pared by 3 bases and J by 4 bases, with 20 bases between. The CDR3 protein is CASSDRGAGAEADTQYF. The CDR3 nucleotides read TGTGCCAGCAGTGATCGAGGGGCAGGGGCCGAGGCAGATACGCAGTATTTT.

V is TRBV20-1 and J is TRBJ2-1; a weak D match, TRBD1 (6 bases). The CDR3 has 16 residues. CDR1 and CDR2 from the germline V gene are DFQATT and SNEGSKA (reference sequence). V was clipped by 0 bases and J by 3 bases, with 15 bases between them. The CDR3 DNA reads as TGCAGTGCTAGAGATGCTCGGGACACTTTCTACAATGAGCAGTTCTTC. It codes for CSARDARDTFYNEQFF.

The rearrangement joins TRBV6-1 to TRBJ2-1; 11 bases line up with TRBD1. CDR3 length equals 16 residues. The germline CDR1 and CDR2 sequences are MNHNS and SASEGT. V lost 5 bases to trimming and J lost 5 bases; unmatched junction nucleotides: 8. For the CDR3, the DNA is TGTGCCAGCAGTATTACCGGGACAGGGGGGAACAATGAGCAGTTCTTC. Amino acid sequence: CASSITGTGGNNEQFF.

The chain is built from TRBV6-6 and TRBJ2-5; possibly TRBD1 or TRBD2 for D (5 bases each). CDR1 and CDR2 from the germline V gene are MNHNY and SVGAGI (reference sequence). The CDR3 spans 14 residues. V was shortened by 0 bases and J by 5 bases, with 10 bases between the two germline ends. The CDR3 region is CASSYSVGEETQYF. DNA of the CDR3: TGTGCCAGCAGTTACTCAGTGGGGGAGGAGACCCAGTACTTC.

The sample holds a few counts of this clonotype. Here the CDR3 DNA reads TGTGCCAGCAGTTTCACAGGGGGCTTTCAGCCCCAGCATTTT. Protein product: CASSFTGGFQPQHF. The V and J genes are TRBV27 and TRBJ1-5; 9 bases align to TRBD1. CDR3 length equals 14 residues. Losses at the gene ends were 3 bases for V and 6 bases for J; bases not matched to a gene: 3. CDR1 and CDR2 (germline): MNHEY, SMNVEV (reference sequence).

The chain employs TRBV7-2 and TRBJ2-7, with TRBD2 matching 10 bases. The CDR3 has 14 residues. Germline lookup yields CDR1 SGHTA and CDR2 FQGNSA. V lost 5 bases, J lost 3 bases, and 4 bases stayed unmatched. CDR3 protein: CASSLGLANYEQYF. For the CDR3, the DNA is TGTGCCAGCAGCCTGGGACTAGCGAACTACGAGCAGTACTTC.

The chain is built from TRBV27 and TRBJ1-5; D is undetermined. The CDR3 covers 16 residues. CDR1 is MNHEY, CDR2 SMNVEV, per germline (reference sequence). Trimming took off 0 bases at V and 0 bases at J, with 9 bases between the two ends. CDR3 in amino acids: CASSLSGWYSNQPQHF. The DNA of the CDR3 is TGTGCCAGCAGTTTATCGGGTTGGTATAGCAATCAGCCCCAGCATTTT.

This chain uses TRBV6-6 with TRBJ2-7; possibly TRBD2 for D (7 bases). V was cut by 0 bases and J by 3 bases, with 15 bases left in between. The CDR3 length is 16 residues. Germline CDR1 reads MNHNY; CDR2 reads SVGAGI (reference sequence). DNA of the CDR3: TGTGCCAGCAGTTACTCAGGGGGGAGGGTGGACTACGAGCAGTACTTC. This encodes CASSYSGGRVDYEQYF.

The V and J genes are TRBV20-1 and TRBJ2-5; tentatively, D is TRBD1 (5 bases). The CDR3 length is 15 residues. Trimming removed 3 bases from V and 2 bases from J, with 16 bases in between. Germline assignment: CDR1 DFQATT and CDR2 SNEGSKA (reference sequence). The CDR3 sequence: CSASPMATAQETQYF. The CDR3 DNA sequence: TGCAGTGCTAGTCCTATGGCGACAGCTCAAGAGACCCAGTACTTC.

The CDR3 reads CASVEKLNTEAFF. The CDR3 DNA follows: TGTGCCTCCGTCGAAAAATTGAACACTGAAGCTTTCTTT. The chain carries TRBV19 and TRBJ1-1; D is uncertain. The CDR3 has 13 amino acids. Germline V lookup: CDR1 LNHDA, CDR2 SQIVND (reference sequence). Trimming removed 11 bases at V and 0 bases at J, with 13 bases between.

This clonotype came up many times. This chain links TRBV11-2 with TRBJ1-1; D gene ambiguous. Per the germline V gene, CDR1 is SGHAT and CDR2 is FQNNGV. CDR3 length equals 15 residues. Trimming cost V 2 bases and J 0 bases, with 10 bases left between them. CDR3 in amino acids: CASSLNLMMNTEAFF. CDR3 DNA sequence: TGTGCCAGCAGCTTAAACTTAATGATGAACACTGAAGCTTTCTTT.

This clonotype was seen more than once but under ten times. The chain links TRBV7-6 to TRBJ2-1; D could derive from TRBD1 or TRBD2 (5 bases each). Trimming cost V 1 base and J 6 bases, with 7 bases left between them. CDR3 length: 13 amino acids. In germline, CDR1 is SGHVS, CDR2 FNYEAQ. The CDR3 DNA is TGTGCCAGCAGCTTAGTAGGGACCAATGAGCAGTTCTTC. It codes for CASSLVGTNEQFF.

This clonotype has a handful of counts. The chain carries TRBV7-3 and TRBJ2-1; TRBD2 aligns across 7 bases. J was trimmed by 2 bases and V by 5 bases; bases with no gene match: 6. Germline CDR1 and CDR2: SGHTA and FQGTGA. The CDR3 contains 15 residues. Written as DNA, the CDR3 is TGTGCCAGCAGCCCTTCGGGACTACCCTACAATGAGCAGTTCTTC. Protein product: CASSPSGLPYNEQFF.